The next 23 T cell receptor beta chains were all read from a single sample in a study of OX40 agonist ivuxolimab in advanced cancers. The repertoire was sequenced with immunoSEQ multiplex PCR; TCRdb's copy has only in-frame clones and lacks some. The repertoire holds 35,000 to 50,000 clones, with 82% as singletons. The specimen was CD4+ or CD8+ T cells sorted from blood, collected in a trial of the OX40 agonist ivuxolimab. These receptors were obtained from an adult with an advanced solid tumor such as melanoma, head and neck, liver or kidney cancer.

The rearrangement links TRBV14 to TRBJ1-2; D is uncertain. V was pared by 4 bases and J by 0 bases, with 15 bases between. The germline V gene has CDR1 SGHDN and CDR2 FVKESK. CDR3 length: 16 residues. CDR3 residues: CASSPLRPEPNYGYTF. CDR3 DNA sequence: TGTGCCAGCAGCCCCCTACGTCCGGAGCCTAACTATGGCTACACCTTC.

J is TRBJ1-5 and V is TRBV7-2; 8 positions agree with TRBD1. The CDR3 extends over 16 amino acids. The germline V gene encodes CDR1 SGHTA and CDR2 FQGNSA. The V segment lost 1 base and the J segment 0 bases; nucleotides outside the gene matches: 2. DNA of the CDR3: TGTGCCAGCAGCTTAGGCGGGACAGGTAGCAATCAGCCCCAGCATTTT. Translation: CASSLGGTGSNQPQHF.

This CDR3 reads CASNPGQPYEQYF. The CDR3 region has the DNA TGTGCCAGCAACCCGGGACAGCCCTACGAGCAGTACTTC. The J gene is TRBJ2-7, the V gene TRBV7-9, with 7 bases matching TRBD1. Germline V CDR1 and CDR2: SEHNR, FQNEAQ (reference sequence). V lost 7 bases to trimming and J lost 2 bases; unmatched junction nucleotides: 5. CDR3 length: 13 amino acids.

The chain is built from TRBV4-1 and TRBJ1-2; 7 positions match TRBD1. This CDR3 has 14 residues. Germline V gene lookup returns CDR1 MGHRA and CDR2 YSYEKL. The V gene end was trimmed by 5 bases and the J gene end by 8 bases; junction bases not matched to a gene: 11. The CDR3 here is CASSGIGGARGYTF. The CDR3, as DNA: TGCGCCAGCAGCGGCATAGGGGGCGCTAGGGGCTACACCTTC.

This clone was detected only a few times. The rearrangement joins TRBV6-1 to TRBJ1-5; D not certain. In germline, CDR1 is MNHNS, CDR2 SASEGT. The CDR3 loop spans 15 amino acids. V gave up 3 bases and J gave up 0 bases, with 9 bases separating them. The CDR3 nucleotides are TGTGCCAGCAGTGAGTCAGATTATAGCAATCAGCCCCAGCATTTT. It specifies CASSESDYSNQPQHF.

The V call is TRBV6-5, the J call TRBJ2-7; 7 bases map to TRBD2. The CDR3 runs to 13 residues. The J segment lost 3 bases and the V segment lost 6 bases, leaving 5 bases of the junction unmatched. Germline assignment: CDR1 MNHEY and CDR2 SVGAGI. The DNA for the CDR3 is TGTGCCAGCAGAGAAGCGGGAAACTACGAGCAGTACTTC. It translates to CASREAGNYEQYF.

The chain recombines TRBV7-9 with TRBJ2-1; D ambiguous. Germline V gene sequence: CDR1 SEHNR, CDR2 FQNEAQ (reference sequence). Between the trimmed V and J ends, which lost 5 bases and 5 bases, there was a span of 10 bases. The CDR3 spans 13 residues. CDR3 sequence (DNA): TGTGCCAGCAGCGTTGACCCCCACAATGAGCAGTTCTTC. Protein sequence: CASSVDPHNEQFF.

The V call is TRBV11-2, the J call TRBJ1-2; 8 nucleotides line up with TRBD1. The CDR3 has 15 amino acids. The germline V gene has CDR1 SGHAT and CDR2 FQNNGV. Germline trimming cut 4 bases from V and 7 bases from J; bases unmatched to any gene: 11. The CDR3 loop is CASSSRGLPLFGYTF. In nucleotides, the CDR3 is TGTGCCAGCAGCTCCAGGGGGCTACCACTATTTGGCTACACCTTC.

A remark on this clone: Other DNA sequences within the sample encode an identical CDR3. This chain links TRBV21-1 with TRBJ2-7; TRBD2, the D gene given by the table, was not confirmed from the DNA. TRBV21-1 is tagged as a pseudogene. The CDR3 is 16 residues long. CDR3 bases: TGTGCCAGCAGCCCCCGGACTAGCGGGAGCATCTACGAGCAGTACTTC. Its translation is CASSPRTSGSIYEQYF.

This rearrangement joins TRBV27 to TRBJ2-3, with 8 bases matching TRBD1. V was pared by 7 bases and J by 3 bases, with 6 bases of the junction left unmatched. The length of the CDR3 is 14 residues. CDR1 MNHEY and CDR2 SMNVEV come from the germline V gene (reference sequence). For the CDR3, the DNA is TGTGCCAGCACCAAGGACAGGGCAACAGATACGCAGTATTTT. It encodes CASTKDRATDTQYF.

The chain employs TRBV7-2 and TRBJ2-7; TRBD2 agrees at 10 bases. The V gene's germline CDR1 is SGHTA and CDR2 FQGNSA. Unmatched junction bases numbered 17, after V lost 5 bases and J lost 4 bases. This CDR3 spans 18 amino acids. CDR3 loop: CASSESPSGRGLGYEQYF. CDR3 nucleotide sequence: TGTGCCAGCAGCGAATCGCCTAGCGGGAGAGGACTCGGGTACGAGCAGTACTTC.

This clone was recorded once. This chain connects TRBV9 to TRBJ2-7, with 7 bases that match TRBD2. Trimming cost V 4 bases and J 3 bases; bases outside gene matches: 1. This CDR3 is 12 amino acids long. Germline lookup yields CDR1 SGDLS and CDR2 YYNGEE. CDR3 loop: CASSREGYEQYF. The DNA for the CDR3 is TGTGCCAGCAGCAGGGAGGGCTACGAGCAGTACTTC.

In this sample, this clone turned up a few times. The chain employs TRBV27 and TRBJ1-2, with D perhaps matching TRBD1 (5 bases). Trimming left V 4 bases short and J 9 bases short, with 15 bases between. The CDR3 is 13 residues long. CDR1 MNHEY and CDR2 SMNVEV come from the germline V gene (reference sequence). The CDR3 reads CASSSGGRGSYTF. In DNA form, the CDR3 reads TGTGCCAGCAGTTCCGGGGGTCGGGGAAGCTACACCTTC.

The chain combines TRBV27 with TRBJ1-1; a possible D gene is TRBD1 (6 bases). With 6 bases removed from V and 1 base from J, the gap between germline ends came to 12 bases. Germline CDR1 MNHEY, CDR2 SMNVEV (reference sequence). The CDR3 is 14 residues long. The CDR3: CASRDGGTNTEAFF. As DNA, the CDR3 is TGTGCCAGCAGGGATGGGGGCACGAACACTGAAGCTTTCTTT.

The chain recombines TRBV7-8 with TRBJ1-4, with 12 bases fitting TRBD1. After removal of 2 bases from V and 2 bases from J, the junction contained 9 bases not matched to a gene. CDR1 and CDR2 (germline): SGHVS, FQNEAQ. The CDR3 length is 19 residues. The CDR3: CASSLPPGQGAMTNEKLFF. The CDR3 DNA reads as TGTGCCAGCAGCTTACCTCCGGGACAGGGGGCGATGACTAATGAAAAACTGTTTTTT.

This clone occurred once. The chain carries TRBV10-2 and TRBJ1-5; D may be TRBD1 (5 bases). Germline lookup yields CDR1 WSHSY and CDR2 SAAADI. V lost 5 bases to trimming and J lost 7 bases, with 15 bases between them. CDR3 size: 14 residues. In DNA, the CDR3 is TGCGCCAGCAGTTCGGGGGTGGGAGGACAGCCCCAGCATTTT. It yields the protein CASSSGVGGQPQHF.

The V and J genes are TRBV28 and TRBJ2-7; TRBD2 matches at 7 bases. V was pared by 6 bases and J by 6 bases, with 20 bases of the junction left unmatched. There are 17 residues in the CDR3. CDR1 MDHEN and CDR2 SYDVKM come from the germline V gene. CDR3 coding DNA: TGTGCCAGCAGCCATTTCTCGGGAGCGGGATTCCCCGGCGAGCAGTACTTC. Translating it yields CASSHFSGAGFPGEQYF. Filled out from reference TRBV28 and TRBJ2-7, the complete variable domain reads DVKVTQSSRYLVKRTGEKVFLECVQDMDHENMFWYRQDPGLGLRLIYFSYDVKMKEKGDIPEGYSVSREKKERFSLILESASTNQTSMYLCASSHFSGAGFPGEQYFGPGTRLTVT.

The chain carries TRBV19 and TRBJ1-4, with D unclear. Germline CDR1 LNHDA, CDR2 SQIVND (reference sequence). The CDR3 is made up of 14 amino acids. V shed 6 bases and J shed 0 bases, with 8 bases lying between them. DNA for the CDR3: TGTGCCAGTAGGGACGGCACAACTAATGAAAAACTGTTTTTT. Translation gives CASRDGTTNEKLFF.

The chain uses TRBV25-1 and TRBJ2-6; 8 bases match TRBD1. Unmatched junction bases numbered 4, after V lost 8 bases and J lost 4 bases. This CDR3 has 14 residues. CDR1 and CDR2 from the germline V gene are MGHDK and SYGVNS. CDR3 DNA sequence: TGTGCCAGCCAGGGGGCGAGCGGGGCCAACGTCCTGACTTTC. Translation: CASQGASGANVLTF.

A single count supports this clone. The chain links TRBV7-2 to TRBJ2-7, with a possible D match to TRBD1 (6 bases). Germline V gene data show CDR1 as SGHTA and CDR2 as FQGNSA. Deletions cut 5 bases from V and 0 bases from J, with 11 bases between. CDR3 length equals 14 residues. The CDR3 reads CASSRGQSSYEQYF. CDR3 coding DNA: TGTGCCAGCAGCCGCGGACAGAGCTCCTACGAGCAGTACTTC. Looking up the rest from reference TRBV7-2 and TRBJ2-7 gives the full variable domain: GAGVSQSPSNKVTEKGKDVELRCDPISGHTALYWYRQSLGQGLEFLIYFQGNSAPDKSGLPSDRFSAERTGGSVSTLTIQRTQQEDSAVYLCASSRGQSSYEQYFGPGTRLTVT.

Turning to this clone: Relative to the germline gene, one junction end is altered; a read error may explain this. The chain links TRBV7-7 to TRBJ2-1, with D perhaps TRBD2 (5 bases). The CDR3 is 16 amino acids. Germline CDR1 and CDR2: SSHAT and FNYEAQ (reference sequence). This CDR3 is CASSLASGAVYNEQFF. CDR3 DNA sequence: TGTGCTAGCAGCTTAGCGAGCGGCGCGGTCTACAATGAGCAGTTCTTC. Full variable domain (rest looked up from reference TRBV7-7 and TRBJ2-1): GAGVSQSPRYKVTKRGQDVTLRCDPISSHATLYWYQQALGQGPEFLTYFNYEAQPDKSGLPSDRFSAERPEGSISTLTIQRTEQRDSAMYRCASSLASGAVYNEQFFGPGTRLTVL.

The chain joins TRBV7-3 to TRBJ1-1; the match to TRBD1 covers 11 bases. The CDR3 has 15 residues. Losses at the gene ends were 5 bases for V and 4 bases for J; bases not matched to a gene: 6. Germline V CDR1 and CDR2: SGHTA, FQGTGA. DNA for the CDR3: TGTGCCAGCAGCCTCACCGGGACAGGGGGCACTGAAGCTTTCTTT. It yields the protein CASSLTGTGGTEAFF.

The chain combines TRBV4-2 with TRBJ1-2; D is unresolved. Trimming stripped 3 bases from V and 4 bases from J, with 9 bases between. CDR3 length: 13 residues. Per the germline V gene, CDR1 is LGHNA and CDR2 is YNFKEQ. Here the CDR3 reads CASSHRGSYGYTF. The CDR3 DNA follows: TGTGCCAGCAGCCATCGTGGATCCTATGGCTACACCTTC.